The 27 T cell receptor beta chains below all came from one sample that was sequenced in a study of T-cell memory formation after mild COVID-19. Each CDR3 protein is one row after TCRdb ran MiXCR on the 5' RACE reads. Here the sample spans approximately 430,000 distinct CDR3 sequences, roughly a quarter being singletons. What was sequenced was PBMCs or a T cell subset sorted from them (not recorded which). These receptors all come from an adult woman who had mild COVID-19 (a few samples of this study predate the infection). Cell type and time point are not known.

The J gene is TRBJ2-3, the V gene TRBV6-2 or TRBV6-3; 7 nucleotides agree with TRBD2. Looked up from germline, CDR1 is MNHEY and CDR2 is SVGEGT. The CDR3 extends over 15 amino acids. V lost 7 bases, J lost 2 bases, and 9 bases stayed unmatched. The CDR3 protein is CASIGGSVPTDTQYF. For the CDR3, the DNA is TGTGCCAGCATCGGCGGGAGTGTACCCACAGATACGCAGTATTTT.

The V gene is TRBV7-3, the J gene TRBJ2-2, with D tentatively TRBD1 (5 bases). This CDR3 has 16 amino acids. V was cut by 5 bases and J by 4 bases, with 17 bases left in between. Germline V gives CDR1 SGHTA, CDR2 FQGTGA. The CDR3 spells CASSQIPRGFTGELFF. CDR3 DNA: TGTGCCAGCAGCCAAATCCCTAGGGGTTTCACCGGGGAGCTGTTTTTT.

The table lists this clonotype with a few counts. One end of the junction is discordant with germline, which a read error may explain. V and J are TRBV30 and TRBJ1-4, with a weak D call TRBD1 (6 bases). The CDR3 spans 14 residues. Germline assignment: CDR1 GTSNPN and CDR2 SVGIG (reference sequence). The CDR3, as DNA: TGTGCCTGGAGTGTAGGGGGGACTAGTGAAAAACTGTTTTTT. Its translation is CAWSVGGTSEKLFF.

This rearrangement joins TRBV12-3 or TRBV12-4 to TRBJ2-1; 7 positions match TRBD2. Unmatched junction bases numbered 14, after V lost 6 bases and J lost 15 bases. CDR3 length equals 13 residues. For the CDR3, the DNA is TGTGCCAGCAGCTTTTCCAGCGGGACGGGGAGGTTCTTC. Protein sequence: CASSFSSGTGRFF.

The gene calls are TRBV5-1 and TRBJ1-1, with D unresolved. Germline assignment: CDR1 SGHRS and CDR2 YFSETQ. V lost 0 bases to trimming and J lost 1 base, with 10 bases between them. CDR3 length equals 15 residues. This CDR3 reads CASSLEGPRNTEAFF. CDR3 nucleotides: TGCGCCAGCAGCTTGGAAGGGCCCAGGAACACTGAAGCTTTCTTT.

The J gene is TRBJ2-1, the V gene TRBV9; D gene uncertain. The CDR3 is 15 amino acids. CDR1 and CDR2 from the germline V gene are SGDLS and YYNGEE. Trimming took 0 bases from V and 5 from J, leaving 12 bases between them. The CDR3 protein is CASSVGGSVDNEQFF. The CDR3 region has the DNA TGTGCCAGCAGCGTAGGTGGCTCGGTGGACAATGAGCAGTTCTTC. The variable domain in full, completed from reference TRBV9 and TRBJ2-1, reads DSGVTQTPKHLITATGQRVTLRCSPRSGDLSVYWYQQSLDQGLQFLIQYYNGEERAKGNILERFSAQQFPDLHSELNLSSLELGDSALYFCASSVGGSVDNEQFFGPGTRLTVL.

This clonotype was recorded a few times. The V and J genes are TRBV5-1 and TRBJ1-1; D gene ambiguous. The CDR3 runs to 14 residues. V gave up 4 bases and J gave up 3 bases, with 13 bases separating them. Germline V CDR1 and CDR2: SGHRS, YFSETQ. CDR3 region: CASSRPGRDTEAFF. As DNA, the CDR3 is TGCGCCAGCAGCCGTCCTGGGAGGGACACTGAAGCTTTCTTT.

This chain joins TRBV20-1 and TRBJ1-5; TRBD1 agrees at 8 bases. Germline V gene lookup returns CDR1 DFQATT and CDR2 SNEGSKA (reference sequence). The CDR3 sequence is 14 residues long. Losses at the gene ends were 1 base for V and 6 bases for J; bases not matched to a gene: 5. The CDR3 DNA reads TGCAGTGCTAGAGCCCAGGGGGCGGTTCAGCCCCAGCATTTT. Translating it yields CSARAQGAVQPQHF.

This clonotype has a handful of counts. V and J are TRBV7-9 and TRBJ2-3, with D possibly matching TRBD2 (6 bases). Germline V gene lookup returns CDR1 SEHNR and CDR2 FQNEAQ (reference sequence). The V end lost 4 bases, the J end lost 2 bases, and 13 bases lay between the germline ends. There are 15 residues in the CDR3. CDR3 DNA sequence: TGTGCCAGCAGCTCATTTAGCGGATACACAGATACGCAGTATTTT. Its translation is CASSSFSGYTDTQYF.

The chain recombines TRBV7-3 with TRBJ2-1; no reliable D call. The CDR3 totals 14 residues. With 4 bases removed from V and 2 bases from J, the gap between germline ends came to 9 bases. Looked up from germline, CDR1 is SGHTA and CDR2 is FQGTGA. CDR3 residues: CASSSHPTYNEQFF. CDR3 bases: TGTGCCAGCAGCTCTCATCCTACCTACAATGAGCAGTTCTTC.

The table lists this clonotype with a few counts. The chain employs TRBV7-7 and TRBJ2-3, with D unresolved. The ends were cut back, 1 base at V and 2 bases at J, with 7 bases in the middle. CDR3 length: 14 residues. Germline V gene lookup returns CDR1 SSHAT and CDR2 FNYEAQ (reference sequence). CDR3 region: CASSLEAFTDTQYF. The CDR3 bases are TGTGCCAGCAGCTTAGAGGCCTTCACAGATACGCAGTATTTT. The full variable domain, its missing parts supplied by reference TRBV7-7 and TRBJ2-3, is GAGVSQSPRYKVTKRGQDVTLRCDPISSHATLYWYQQALGQGPEFLTYFNYEAQPDKSGLPSDRFSAERPEGSISTLTIQRTEQRDSAMYRCASSLEAFTDTQYFGPGTRLTVL.

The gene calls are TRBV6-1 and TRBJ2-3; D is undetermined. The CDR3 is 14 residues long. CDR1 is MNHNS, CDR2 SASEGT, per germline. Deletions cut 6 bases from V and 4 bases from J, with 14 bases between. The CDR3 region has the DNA TGTGCCAGCAGCGGATTGTCGGGTTCAGATACGCAGTATTTT. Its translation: CASSGLSGSDTQYF.

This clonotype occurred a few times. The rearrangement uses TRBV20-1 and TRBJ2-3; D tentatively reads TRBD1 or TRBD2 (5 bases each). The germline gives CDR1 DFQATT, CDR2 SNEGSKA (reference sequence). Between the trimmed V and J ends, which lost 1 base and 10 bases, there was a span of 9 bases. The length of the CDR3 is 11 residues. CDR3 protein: CSARVGRPQYF. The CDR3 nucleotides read TGCAGTGCTAGAGTGGGACGTCCGCAGTATTTT.

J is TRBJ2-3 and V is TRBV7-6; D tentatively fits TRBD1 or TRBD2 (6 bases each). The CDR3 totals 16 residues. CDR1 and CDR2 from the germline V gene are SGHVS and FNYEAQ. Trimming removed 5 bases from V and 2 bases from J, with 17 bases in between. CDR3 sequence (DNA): TGTGCCAGCAGCAAAGGGGGGACACTTTCCACAGATACGCAGTATTTT. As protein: CASSKGGTLSTDTQYF. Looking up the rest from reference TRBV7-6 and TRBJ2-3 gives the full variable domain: GAGVSQSPRYKVTKRGQDVALRCDPISGHVSLYWYRQALGQGPEFLTYFNYEAQQDKSGLPNDRFSAERPEGSISTLTIQRTEQRDSAMYRCASSKGGTLSTDTQYFGPGTRLTVL.

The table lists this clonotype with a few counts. The CDR3 DNA follows: TGTGCCAGCACCCCCCGGGGGACAGGGTTGAACACTGAAGCTTTCTTT. Protein sequence: CASTPRGTGLNTEAFF. V and J are TRBV12-3 or TRBV12-4 and TRBJ1-1; 9 bases fit TRBD1. The junction had 9 bases not matched to a gene; V was cut back by 7 bases and J by 0 bases. The CDR3 contains 16 residues.

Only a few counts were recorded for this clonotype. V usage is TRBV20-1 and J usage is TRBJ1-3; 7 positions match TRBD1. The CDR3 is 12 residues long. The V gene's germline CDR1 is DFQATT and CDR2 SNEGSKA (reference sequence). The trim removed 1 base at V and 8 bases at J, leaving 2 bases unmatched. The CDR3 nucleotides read TGCAGTGCTAGAGGGCAGGGGGACACCATATATTTT. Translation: CSARGQGDTIYF.

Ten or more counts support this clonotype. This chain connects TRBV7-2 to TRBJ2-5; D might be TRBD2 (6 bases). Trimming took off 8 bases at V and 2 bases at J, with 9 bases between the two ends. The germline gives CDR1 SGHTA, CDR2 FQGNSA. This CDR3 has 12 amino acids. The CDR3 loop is CASRRGQETQYF. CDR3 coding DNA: TGTGCCAGCCGCCGGGGGCAAGAGACCCAGTACTTC. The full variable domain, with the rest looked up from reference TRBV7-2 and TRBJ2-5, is GAGVSQSPSNKVTEKGKDVELRCDPISGHTALYWYRQSLGQGLEFLIYFQGNSAPDKSGLPSDRFSAERTGGSVSTLTIQRTQQEDSAVYLCASRRGQETQYFGPGTRLLVL.

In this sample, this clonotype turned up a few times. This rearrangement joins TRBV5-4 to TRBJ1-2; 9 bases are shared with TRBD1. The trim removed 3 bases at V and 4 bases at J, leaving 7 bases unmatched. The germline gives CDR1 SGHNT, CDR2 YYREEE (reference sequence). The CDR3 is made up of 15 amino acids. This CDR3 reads CASSSGQGSGYGYTF. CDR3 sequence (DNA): TGTGCCAGCAGCTCCGGACAGGGGAGCGGCTATGGCTACACCTTC. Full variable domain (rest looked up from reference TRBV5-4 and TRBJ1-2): ETGVTQSPTHLIKTRGQQVTLRCSSQSGHNTVSWYQQALGQGPQFIFQYYREEENGRGNFPPRFSGLQFPNYSSELNVNALELDDSALYLCASSSGQGSGYGYTFGSGTRLTVV.

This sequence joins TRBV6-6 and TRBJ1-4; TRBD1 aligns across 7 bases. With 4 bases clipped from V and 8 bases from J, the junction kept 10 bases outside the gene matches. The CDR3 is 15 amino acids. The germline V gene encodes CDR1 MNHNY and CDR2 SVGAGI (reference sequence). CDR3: CASSSLPGTDEKLFF. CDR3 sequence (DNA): TGTGCCAGCAGTTCCTTACCCGGGACAGACGAAAAACTGTTTTTT.

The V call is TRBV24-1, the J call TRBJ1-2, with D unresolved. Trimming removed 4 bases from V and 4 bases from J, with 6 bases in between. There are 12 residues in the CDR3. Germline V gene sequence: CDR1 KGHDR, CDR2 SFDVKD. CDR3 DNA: TGTGCCACCAGTGAAGGCGGCTATGGCTACACCTTC. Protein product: CATSEGGYGYTF.

The CDR3 DNA reads as TGTGCCTTCATGGGCGTTTCGGCCCAGCATTTT. Its translation: CAFMGVSAQHF. The chain has TRBV19 and TRBJ1-5; unclear D gene. The CDR3 covers 11 residues. The V gene lost 11 bases and the J gene lost 11 bases, with 16 bases spanning the gap. Germline lookup yields CDR1 LNHDA and CDR2 SQIVND (reference sequence).

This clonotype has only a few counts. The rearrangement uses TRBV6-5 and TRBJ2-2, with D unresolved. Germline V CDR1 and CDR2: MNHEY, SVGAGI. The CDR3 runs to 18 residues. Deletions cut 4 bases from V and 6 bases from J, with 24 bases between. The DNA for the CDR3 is TGTGCCAGCAGTTCCCCCTGGGTGGCTCAAGAAGGACCCGGGGAGCTGTTTTTT. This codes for CASSSPWVAQEGPGELFF.

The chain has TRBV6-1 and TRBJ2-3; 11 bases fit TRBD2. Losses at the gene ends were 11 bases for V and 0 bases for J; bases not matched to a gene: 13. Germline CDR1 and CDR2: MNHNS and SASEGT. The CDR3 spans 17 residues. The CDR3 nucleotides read TGTGCCTCCAGGGGGACTAGCGGTTACCTTAGCACAGATACGCAGTATTTT. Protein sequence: CASRGTSGYLSTDTQYF.

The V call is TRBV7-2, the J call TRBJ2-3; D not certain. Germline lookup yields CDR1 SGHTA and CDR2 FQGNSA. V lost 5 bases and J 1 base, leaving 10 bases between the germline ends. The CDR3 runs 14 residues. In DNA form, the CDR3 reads TGTGCCAGCAGCAGGAGTGTCGGCACAGATACGCAGTATTTT. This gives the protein CASSRSVGTDTQYF.

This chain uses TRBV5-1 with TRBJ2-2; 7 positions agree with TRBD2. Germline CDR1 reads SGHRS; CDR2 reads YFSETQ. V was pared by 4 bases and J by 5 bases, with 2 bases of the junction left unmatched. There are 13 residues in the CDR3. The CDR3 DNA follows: TGCGCCAGCAGCGGGAGGGAAACCGGGGAGCTGTTTTTT. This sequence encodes CASSGRETGELFF. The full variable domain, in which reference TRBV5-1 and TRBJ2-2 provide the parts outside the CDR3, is KAGVTQTPRYLIKTRGQQVTLSCSPISGHRSVSWYQQTPGQGLQFLFEYFSETQRNKGNFPGRFSGRQFSNSRSEMNVSTLELGDSALYLCASSGRETGELFFGEGSRLTVL.

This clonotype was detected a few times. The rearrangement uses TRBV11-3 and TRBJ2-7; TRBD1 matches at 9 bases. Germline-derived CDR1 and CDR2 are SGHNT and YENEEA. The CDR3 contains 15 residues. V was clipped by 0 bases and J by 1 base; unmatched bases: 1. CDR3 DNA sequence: TGTGCCAGCAGCTTAGAGACAGGGGGTTCCTACGAGCAGTACTTC. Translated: CASSLETGGSYEQYF.

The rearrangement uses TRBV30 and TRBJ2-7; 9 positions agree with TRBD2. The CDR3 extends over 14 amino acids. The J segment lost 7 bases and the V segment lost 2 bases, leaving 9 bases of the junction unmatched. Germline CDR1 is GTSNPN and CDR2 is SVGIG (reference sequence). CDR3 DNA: TGTGCCTGGAGTTTCTTAGCGGGAGCTAGGGAGCAGTACTTC. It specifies CAWSFLAGAREQYF.